These T cell receptor beta chains were read from a single sample in a study of cytomegalovirus exposure and HLA in healthy donors. Libraries were prepared by immunoSEQ multiplex PCR; TCRdb keeps only in-frame clonotypes and omits some of them. The table lists 120,000 or so clones, around 86% of them singletons. The sample was PBMCs. Every receptor here comes from a man aged 30-40 years in good health and CMV-seronegative. Both conserved end residues are part of each CDR3. A D gene is named only where the DNA matches it firmly. Some rows have no size entry. The others give once, few or many, or a class for an expanded clone.

v_call: TRBV2
clone_size: .
d_call: .
j_call: TRBJ2-7
cdr3_nt: TGTGCCAGCATCGAGAGCTACGAGCAGTACTTC
cdr3_aa: CASIESYEQYF

v_call: TRBV18
clone_size: once
d_call: TRBD1
j_call: TRBJ2-1
cdr3_nt: TGTGCCAGCTCACCCAGGACAGGGCGGTGGGATGTTGAGCAGTTCTTC
cdr3_aa: CASSPRTGRWDVEQFF

v_call: TRBV2
clone_size: .
d_call: TRBD1
j_call: TRBJ2-2
cdr3_nt: TGTGCCAGCAGTGGACAGGGGACGCTGGCACCCGGGGAGCTGTTTTTT
cdr3_aa: CASSGQGTLAPGELFF

v_call: TRBV11-2
clone_size: .
d_call: TRBD1
j_call: TRBJ1-5
cdr3_nt: TGTGCCAGCAGCCCCGGACAGGGGTGGATTCAGCCCCAGCATTTT
cdr3_aa: CASSPGQGWIQPQHF

v_call: TRBV6-1
clone_size: .
d_call: TRBD2
j_call: TRBJ2-2
cdr3_nt: TGTGCCAGCAGTGAATGGGCGGGGGGAACGAACACCGGGGAGCTGTTTTTT
cdr3_aa: CASSEWAGGTNTGELFF

v_call: TRBV5-1
clone_size: .
d_call: .
j_call: TRBJ1-2
cdr3_nt: TGCGCCAGCAGCTTGGACGGAGGTAACTATGGCTACACCTTC
cdr3_aa: CASSLDGGNYGYTF

v_call: TRBV13
clone_size: .
d_call: .
j_call: TRBJ2-3
cdr3_nt: TGTGCCAGCAGCTTCGGAGGGGGGGCCAGAGATACGCAGTATTTT
cdr3_aa: CASSFGGGARDTQYF

v_call: TRBV19
clone_size: few
d_call: TRBD2
j_call: TRBJ2-1
cdr3_nt: TGTGCCAGTAGTATTAGCGGGGGGCCCTACAATGAGCAGTTCTTC
cdr3_aa: CASSISGGPYNEQFF

v_call: TRBV13
clone_size: .
d_call: .
j_call: TRBJ2-3
cdr3_nt: TGTGCCAGCAGCCCCGACGGGGTCTCCAGCACAGATACGCAGTATTTT
cdr3_aa: CASSPDGVSSTDTQYF

v_call: TRBV4-1
clone_size: once
d_call: TRBD1
j_call: TRBJ1-4
cdr3_nt: TGCGCCAGCAGTCGACAGGGGGTACTGTTTTTT
cdr3_aa: CASSRQGVLFF

v_call: TRBV18
clone_size: .
d_call: .
j_call: TRBJ2-2
cdr3_nt: TGTGCCAGCTCACCCCCCTTTAGCGCCCGGGAGCTGTTTTTT
cdr3_aa: CASSPPFSARELFF

v_call: TRBV11-2
clone_size: .
d_call: .
j_call: TRBJ2-1
cdr3_nt: TGTGCCAGCAGGCTGACAGGCTACTCCTACAATGAGCAGTTCTTC
cdr3_aa: CASRLTGYSYNEQFF

v_call: TRBV27
clone_size: .
d_call: .
j_call: TRBJ1-2
cdr3_nt: TGTGCCAGCAGTTTATCGTGGTACGGGGGGGCTAACTATGGCTACACCTTC
cdr3_aa: CASSLSWYGGANYGYTF

v_call: TRBV5-4
clone_size: .
d_call: .
j_call: TRBJ2-3
cdr3_nt: TGTGCCAGCAGCTTTCGCAACAGCCTCACAGATACGCAGTATTTT
cdr3_aa: CASSFRNSLTDTQYF

v_call: TRBV7-2
clone_size: .
d_call: TRBD2
j_call: TRBJ2-7
cdr3_nt: TGTGCCAGCAGCTCTCAGCGGGGGGCCCGCTACGAGCAGTACTTC
cdr3_aa: CASSSQRGARYEQYF

v_call: TRBV2
clone_size: .
d_call: .
j_call: TRBJ1-5
cdr3_nt: TGTGCCAGCAGTGAGGGGCAGGGTGAACAGCCCCAGCATTTT
cdr3_aa: CASSEGQGEQPQHF

v_call: TRBV7-9
clone_size: .
d_call: .
j_call: TRBJ1-1
cdr3_nt: TGTGCCAGCAGCAAAAACGGGGGGACTGAAGCTTTCTTT
cdr3_aa: CASSKNGGTEAFF

v_call: TRBV29-1
clone_size: .
d_call: .
j_call: TRBJ2-3
cdr3_nt: TGCAGCGTTGACCTCAGCACAGATACGCAGTATTTT
cdr3_aa: CSVDLSTDTQYF

v_call: TRBV6-6
clone_size: .
d_call: .
j_call: TRBJ2-1
cdr3_nt: TGTGCCAGCAGACACGTCGACAATGAGCAGTTCTTC
cdr3_aa: CASRHVDNEQFF

v_call: TRBV9
clone_size: .
d_call: .
j_call: TRBJ2-5
cdr3_nt: TGTGCCAGCAGCGTTGGGCCCACACCTTCCCAAGAGACCCAGTACTTC
cdr3_aa: CASSVGPTPSQETQYF

v_call: TRBV30
clone_size: .
d_call: .
j_call: TRBJ2-5
cdr3_nt: TGTGCCTGGAGTGTACAGGGTCTGGCGACCCAGTACTTC
cdr3_aa: CAWSVQGLATQYF

v_call: TRBV5-1
clone_size: .
d_call: TRBD1
j_call: TRBJ2-5
cdr3_nt: TGCGCCAGCAGCCCCCCGGACAGGGCGCTGGGAGAGACCCAGTACTTC
cdr3_aa: CASSPPDRALGETQYF

v_call: TRBV9
clone_size: .
d_call: TRBD1
j_call: TRBJ1-1
cdr3_nt: TGTGCCAGCAGCCCCACTTCCGGACAGGGGGCCCTTTTGAACACTGAAGCTTTCTTT
cdr3_aa: CASSPTSGQGALLNTEAFF

v_call: TRBV7-2
clone_size: .
d_call: .
j_call: TRBJ2-3
cdr3_nt: TGTGCCAGCAGCCCCCCGCCCGCGGGTGATACGCAGTATTTT
cdr3_aa: CASSPPPAGDTQYF

v_call: TRBV28
clone_size: .
d_call: TRBD1
j_call: TRBJ2-5
cdr3_nt: TGTGCCAGCAGTAAGACAGGGGGCGGACGAGAGACCCAGTACTTC
cdr3_aa: CASSKTGGGRETQYF